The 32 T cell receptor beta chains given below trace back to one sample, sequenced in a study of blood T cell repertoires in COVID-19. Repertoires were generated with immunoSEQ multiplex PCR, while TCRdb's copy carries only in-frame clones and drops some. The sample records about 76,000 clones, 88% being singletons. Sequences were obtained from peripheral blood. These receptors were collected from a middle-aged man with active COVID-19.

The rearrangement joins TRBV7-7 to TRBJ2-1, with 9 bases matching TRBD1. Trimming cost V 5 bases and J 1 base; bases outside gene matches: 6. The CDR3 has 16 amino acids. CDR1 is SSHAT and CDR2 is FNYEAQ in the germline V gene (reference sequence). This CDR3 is CASSEGTGWSYNEQFF. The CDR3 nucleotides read TGTGCCAGCAGCGAGGGGACAGGGTGGTCCTACAATGAGCAGTTCTTC.

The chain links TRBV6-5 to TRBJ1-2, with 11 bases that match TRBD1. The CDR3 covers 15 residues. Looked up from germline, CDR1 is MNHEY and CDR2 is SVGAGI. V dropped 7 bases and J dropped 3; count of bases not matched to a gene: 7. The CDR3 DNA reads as TGTGCCAGCAAACCAAGGGACAGGGGGGACTATGGCTACACCTTC. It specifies CASKPRDRGDYGYTF.

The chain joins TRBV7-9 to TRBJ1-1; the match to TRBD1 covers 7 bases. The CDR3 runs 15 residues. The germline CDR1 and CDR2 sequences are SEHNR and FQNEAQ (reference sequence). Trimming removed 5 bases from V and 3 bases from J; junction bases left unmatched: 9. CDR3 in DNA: TGTGCCAGCAGCCACTCCGGGACAGATCACACTGAAGCTTTCTTT. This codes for CASSHSGTDHTEAFF.

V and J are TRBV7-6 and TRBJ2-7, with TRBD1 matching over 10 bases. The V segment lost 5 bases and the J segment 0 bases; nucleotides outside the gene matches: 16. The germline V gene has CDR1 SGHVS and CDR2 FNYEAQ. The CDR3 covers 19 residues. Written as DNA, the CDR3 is TGTGCCAGCAGCCCTCAGGGACAGGGGTTTTCTTCGAGCTCCTACGAGCAGTACTTC. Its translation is CASSPQGQGFSSSSYEQYF.

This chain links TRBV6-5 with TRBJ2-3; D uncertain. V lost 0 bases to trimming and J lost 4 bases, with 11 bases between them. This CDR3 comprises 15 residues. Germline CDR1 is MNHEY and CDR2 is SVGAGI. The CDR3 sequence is CASSYSGSVPDTQYF. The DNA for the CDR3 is TGTGCCAGCAGTTACTCGGGCAGTGTACCAGATACGCAGTATTTT.

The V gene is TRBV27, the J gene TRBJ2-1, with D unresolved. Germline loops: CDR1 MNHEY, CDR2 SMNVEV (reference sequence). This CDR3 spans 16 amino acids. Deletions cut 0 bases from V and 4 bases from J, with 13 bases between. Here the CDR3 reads CASSLSAGLRYNEQFF. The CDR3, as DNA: TGTGCCAGCAGTTTATCGGCCGGGTTAAGGTACAATGAGCAGTTCTTC.

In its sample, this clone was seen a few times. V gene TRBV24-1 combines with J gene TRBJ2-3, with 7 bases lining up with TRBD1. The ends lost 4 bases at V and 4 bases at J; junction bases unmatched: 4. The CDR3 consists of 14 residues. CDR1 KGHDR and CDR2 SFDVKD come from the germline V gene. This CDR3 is CATSEGTGADTQYF. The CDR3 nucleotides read TGTGCCACCAGTGAGGGCACAGGGGCAGATACGCAGTATTTT.

CDR3 DNA sequence: TGTGCCAGCAGCTTTACCTCAGGAACCGGTAAAAACACCATATATTTT. Amino acid sequence: CASSFTSGTGKNTIYF. The chain joins TRBV7-2 to TRBJ1-3; D uncertain. The length of the CDR3 is 16 residues. Trimming cost V 3 bases and J 6 bases, with 18 bases left between them. CDR1 and CDR2 from the germline V gene are SGHTA and FQGNSA.

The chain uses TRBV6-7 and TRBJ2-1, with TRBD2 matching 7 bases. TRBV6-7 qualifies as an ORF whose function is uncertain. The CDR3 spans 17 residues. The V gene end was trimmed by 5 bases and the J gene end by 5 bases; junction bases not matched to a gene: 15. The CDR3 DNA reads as TGTGCCAGCAGTCCACGCCCTGGCGGGAGTGGGAACAATGAGCAGTTCTTC. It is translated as CASSPRPGGSGNNEQFF.

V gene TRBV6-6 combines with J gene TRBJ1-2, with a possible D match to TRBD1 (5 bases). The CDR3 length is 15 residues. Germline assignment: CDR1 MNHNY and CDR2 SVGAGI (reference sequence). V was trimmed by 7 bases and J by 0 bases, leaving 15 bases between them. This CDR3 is CASINWARANYGYTF. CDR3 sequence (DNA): TGTGCCAGCATCAACTGGGCCAGGGCTAACTATGGCTACACCTTC.

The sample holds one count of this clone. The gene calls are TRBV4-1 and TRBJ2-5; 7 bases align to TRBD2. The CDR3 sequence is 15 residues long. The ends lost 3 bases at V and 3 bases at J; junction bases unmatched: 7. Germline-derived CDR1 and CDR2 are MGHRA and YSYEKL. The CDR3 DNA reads TGCGCCAGCAGCCAGGGGCTGGGGAGGGAAGAGACCCAGTACTTC. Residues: CASSQGLGREETQYF.

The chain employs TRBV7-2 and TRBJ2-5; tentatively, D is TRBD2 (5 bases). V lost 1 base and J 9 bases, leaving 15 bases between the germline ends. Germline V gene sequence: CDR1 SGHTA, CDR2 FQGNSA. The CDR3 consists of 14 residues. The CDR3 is CASSLERTEVAQYF. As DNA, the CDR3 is TGTGCCAGCAGCTTAGAGCGGACGGAGGTGGCCCAGTACTTC. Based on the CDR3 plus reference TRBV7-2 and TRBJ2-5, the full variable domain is GAGVSQSPSNKVTEKGKDVELRCDPISGHTALYWYRQSLGQGLEFLIYFQGNSAPDKSGLPSDRFSAERTGGSVSTLTIQRTQQEDSAVYLCASSLERTEVAQYFGPGTRLLVL.

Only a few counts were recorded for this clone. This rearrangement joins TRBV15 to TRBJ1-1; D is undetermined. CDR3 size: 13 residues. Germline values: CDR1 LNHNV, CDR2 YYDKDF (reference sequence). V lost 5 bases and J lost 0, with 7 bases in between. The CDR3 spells CATSHSLNTEAFF. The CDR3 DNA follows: TGTGCCACCAGCCACAGCCTGAACACTGAAGCTTTCTTT.

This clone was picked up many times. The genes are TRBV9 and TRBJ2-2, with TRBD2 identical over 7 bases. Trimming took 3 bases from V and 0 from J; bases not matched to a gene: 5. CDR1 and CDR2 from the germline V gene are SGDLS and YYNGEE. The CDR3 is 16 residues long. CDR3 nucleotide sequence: TGTGCCAGCAGCGCACTAGCGTCAGCGAACACCGGGGAGCTGTTTTTT. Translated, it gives CASSALASANTGELFF.

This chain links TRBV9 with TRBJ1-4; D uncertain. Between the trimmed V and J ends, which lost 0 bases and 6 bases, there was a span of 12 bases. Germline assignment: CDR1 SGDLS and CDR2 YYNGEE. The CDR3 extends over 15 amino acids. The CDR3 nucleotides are TGTGCCAGCAGCGTAGGAGGGAATGATGATGAAAAACTGTTTTTT. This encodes CASSVGGNDDEKLFF.

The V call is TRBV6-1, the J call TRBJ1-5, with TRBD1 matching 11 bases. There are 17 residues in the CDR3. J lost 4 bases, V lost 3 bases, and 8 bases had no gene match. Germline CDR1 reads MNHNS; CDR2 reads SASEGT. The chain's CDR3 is CASSDPQDRGQNQPQHF. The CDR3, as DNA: TGTGCCAGCAGTGACCCGCAGGACAGGGGGCAGAATCAGCCCCAGCATTTT.

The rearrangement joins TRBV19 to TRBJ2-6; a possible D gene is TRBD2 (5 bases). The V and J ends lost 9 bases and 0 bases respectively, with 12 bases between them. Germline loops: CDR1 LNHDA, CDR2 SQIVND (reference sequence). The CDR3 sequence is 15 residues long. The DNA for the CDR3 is TGTGCCAGCACCGGCGGGCCCTCTGGGGCCAACGTCCTGACTTTC. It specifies CASTGGPSGANVLTF. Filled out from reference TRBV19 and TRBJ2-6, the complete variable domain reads DGGITQSPKYLFRKEGQNVTLSCEQNLNHDAMYWYRQDPGQGLRLIYYSQIVNDFQKGDIAEGYSVSREKKESFPLTVTSAQKNPTAFYLCASTGGPSGANVLTFGAGSRLTVL.

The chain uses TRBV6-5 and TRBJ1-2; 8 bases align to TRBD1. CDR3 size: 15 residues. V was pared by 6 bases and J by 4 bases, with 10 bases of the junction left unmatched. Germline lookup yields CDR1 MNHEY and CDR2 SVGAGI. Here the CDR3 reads CASRGRGRILYGYTF. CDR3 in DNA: TGTGCCAGCAGGGGCAGGGGGCGAATCCTCTATGGCTACACCTTC.

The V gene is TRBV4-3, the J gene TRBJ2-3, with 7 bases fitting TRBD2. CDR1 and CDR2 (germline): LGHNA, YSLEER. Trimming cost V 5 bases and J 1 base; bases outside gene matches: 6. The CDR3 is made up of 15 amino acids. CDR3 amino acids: CASSARGGGTDTQYF. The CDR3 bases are TGCGCCAGCAGCGCCCGGGGAGGGGGCACAGATACGCAGTATTTT.

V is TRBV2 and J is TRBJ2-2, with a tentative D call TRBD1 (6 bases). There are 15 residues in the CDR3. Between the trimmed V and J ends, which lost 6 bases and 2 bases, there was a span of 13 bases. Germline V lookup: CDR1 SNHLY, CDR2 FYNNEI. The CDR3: CASRVRGLNTGELFF. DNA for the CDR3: TGTGCCAGCAGGGTCAGGGGATTAAACACCGGGGAGCTGTTTTTT.

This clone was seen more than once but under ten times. The CDR3 bases are TGTGCCAGCAGCCCCCAGGGATCGAATTCACCCCTCCACTTT. Translating gives CASSPQGSNSPLHF. The rearrangement joins TRBV9 to TRBJ1-6; the D gene is possibly TRBD1 (5 bases). Germline V gives CDR1 SGDLS, CDR2 YYNGEE. Trimming pared 4 bases from V and 7 bases from J, leaving 12 bases between. CDR3 length: 14 residues.

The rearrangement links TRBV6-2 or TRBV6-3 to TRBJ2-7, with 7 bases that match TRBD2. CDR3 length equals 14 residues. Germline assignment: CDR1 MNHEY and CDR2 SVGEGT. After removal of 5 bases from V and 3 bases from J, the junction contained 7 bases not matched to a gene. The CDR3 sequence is CASSGGLGGYEQYF. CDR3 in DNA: TGTGCCAGCAGTGGCGGACTAGGAGGCTACGAGCAGTACTTC.

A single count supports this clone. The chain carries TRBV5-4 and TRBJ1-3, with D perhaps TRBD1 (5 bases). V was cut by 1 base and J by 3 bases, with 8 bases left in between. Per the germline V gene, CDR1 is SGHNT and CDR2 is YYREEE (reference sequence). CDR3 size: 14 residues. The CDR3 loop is CASSLPTDGNTIYF. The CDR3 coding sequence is TGTGCCAGCAGCTTGCCGACAGATGGAAACACCATATATTTT.

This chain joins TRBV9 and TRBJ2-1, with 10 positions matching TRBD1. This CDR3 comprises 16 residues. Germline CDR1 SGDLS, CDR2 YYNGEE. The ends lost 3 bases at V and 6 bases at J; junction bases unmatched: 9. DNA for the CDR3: TGTGCCAGCAGCGCACCGGGACAGGGGACTCTCAATGAGCAGTTCTTC. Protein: CASSAPGQGTLNEQFF.

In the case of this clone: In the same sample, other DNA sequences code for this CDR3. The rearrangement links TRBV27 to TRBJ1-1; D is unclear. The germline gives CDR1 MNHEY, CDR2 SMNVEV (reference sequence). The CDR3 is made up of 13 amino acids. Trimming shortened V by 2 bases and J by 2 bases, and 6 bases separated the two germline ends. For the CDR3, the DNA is TGTGCCAGCAGTTTACGAGAAAACACTGAAGCTTTCTTT. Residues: CASSLRENTEAFF.

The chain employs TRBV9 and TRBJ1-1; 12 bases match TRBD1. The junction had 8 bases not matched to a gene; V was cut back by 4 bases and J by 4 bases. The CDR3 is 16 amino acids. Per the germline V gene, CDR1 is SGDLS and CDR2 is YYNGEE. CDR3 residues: CASSKAGQGAGTEAFF. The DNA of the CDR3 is TGTGCCAGCAGCAAAGCGGGACAGGGGGCGGGCACTGAAGCTTTCTTT.

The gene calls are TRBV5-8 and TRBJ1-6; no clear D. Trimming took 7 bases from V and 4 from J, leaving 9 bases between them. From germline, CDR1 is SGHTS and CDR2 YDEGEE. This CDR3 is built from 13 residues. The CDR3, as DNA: TGTGCCAGCCGCGTAGATTATAATTCACCCCTCCACTTT. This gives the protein CASRVDYNSPLHF.

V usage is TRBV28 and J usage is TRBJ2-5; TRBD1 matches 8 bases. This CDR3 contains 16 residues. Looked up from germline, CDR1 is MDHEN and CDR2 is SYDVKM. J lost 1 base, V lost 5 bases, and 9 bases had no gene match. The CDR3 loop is CASSTVRQGSQETQYF. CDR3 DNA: TGTGCCAGCAGTACCGTCCGACAGGGGAGCCAAGAGACCCAGTACTTC.

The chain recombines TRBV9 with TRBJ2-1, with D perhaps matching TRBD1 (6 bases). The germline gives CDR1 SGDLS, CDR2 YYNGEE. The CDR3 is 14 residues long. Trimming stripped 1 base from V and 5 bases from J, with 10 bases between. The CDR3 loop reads CASSVLGANNEQFF. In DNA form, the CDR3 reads TGTGCCAGCAGCGTATTGGGGGCGAACAATGAGCAGTTCTTC.

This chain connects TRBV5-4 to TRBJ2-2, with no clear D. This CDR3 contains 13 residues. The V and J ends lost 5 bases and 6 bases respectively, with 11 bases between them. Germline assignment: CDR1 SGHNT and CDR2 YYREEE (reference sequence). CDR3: CASRFDQAGELFF. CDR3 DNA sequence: TGTGCCAGCAGATTCGATCAGGCCGGGGAGCTGTTTTTT.

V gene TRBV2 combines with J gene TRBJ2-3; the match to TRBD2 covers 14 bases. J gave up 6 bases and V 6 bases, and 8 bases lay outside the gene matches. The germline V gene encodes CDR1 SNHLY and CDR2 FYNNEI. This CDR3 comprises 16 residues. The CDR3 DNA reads TGTGCCAGCAGCCCCGGGACTAGCGGGGGAGTGGATACGCAGTATTTT. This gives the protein CASSPGTSGGVDTQYF. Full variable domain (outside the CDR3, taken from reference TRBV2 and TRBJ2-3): EPEVTQTPSHQVTQMGQEVILRCVPISNHLYFYWYRQILGQKVEFLVSFYNNEISEKSEIFDDQFSVERPDGSNFTLKIRSTKLEDSAMYFCASSPGTSGGVDTQYFGPGTRLTVL.

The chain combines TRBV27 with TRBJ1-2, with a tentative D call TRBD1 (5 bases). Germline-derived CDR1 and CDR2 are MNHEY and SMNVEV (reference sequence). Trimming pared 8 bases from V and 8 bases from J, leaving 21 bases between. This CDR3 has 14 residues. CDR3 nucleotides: TGTGCCAGCTTCACAAGGCAGGGCGATCGGGGCTACACCTTC. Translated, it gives CASFTRQGDRGYTF.